This TCR beta chain stems from a study of T cells in localized non-small cell lung cancer. In this sample, this clone turned up a few times. Some clones are missing from TCRdb's copy, which holds only in-frame ones; the method was immunoSEQ multiplex PCR. The sample yields thousands of clones, 20% to 25% seen once. In germline, CDR1 is SGHNT, CDR2 YENEEA. This CDR3 is 15 amino acids long. The V end lost 3 bases, the J end lost 3 bases, and 12 bases lay between the germline ends. This chain connects TRBV11-3 to TRBJ1-5, with D perhaps matching TRBD1 (6 bases). This TCR was sampled from a man aged 35 to 70 with stage II lung adenocarcinoma. The specimen comprised lung tumor tissue, sampled before any cancer treatment. Here the CDR3 reads CASSLGQGYNQPQHF. The CDR3 nucleotides read TGTGCCAGCAGCTTGGGGCAGGGGTACAATCAGCCCCAGCATTTT.